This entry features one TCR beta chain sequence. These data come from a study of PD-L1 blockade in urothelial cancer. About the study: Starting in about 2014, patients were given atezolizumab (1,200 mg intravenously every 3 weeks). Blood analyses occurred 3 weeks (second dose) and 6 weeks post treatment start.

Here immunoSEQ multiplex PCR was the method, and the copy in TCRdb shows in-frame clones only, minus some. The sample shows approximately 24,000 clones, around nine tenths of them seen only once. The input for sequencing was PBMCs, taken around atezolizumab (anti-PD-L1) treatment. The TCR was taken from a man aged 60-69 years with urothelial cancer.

CDR3: CASSLTGQGLREQFF. In nucleotides, the CDR3 is TGTGCCAGCAGCTTAACGGGACAGGGTCTCCGCGAGCAGTTCTTC. This chain uses TRBV7-3 with TRBJ2-1, with 9 bases that match TRBD1. The V segment lost 0 bases and the J segment 10 bases; nucleotides outside the gene matches: 7. Germline CDR1 and CDR2: SGHTA and FQGTGA. The CDR3 runs 15 residues.